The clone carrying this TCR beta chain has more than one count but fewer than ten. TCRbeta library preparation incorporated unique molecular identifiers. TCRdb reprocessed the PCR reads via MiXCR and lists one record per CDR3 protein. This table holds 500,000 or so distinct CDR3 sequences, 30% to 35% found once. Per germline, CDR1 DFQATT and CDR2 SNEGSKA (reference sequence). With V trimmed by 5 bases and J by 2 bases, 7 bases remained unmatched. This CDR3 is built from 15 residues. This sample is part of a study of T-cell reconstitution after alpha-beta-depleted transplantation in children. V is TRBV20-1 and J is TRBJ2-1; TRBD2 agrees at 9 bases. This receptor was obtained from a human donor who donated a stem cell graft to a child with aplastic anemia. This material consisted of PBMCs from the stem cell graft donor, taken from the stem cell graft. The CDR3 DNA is TGCAGTGCTCCGCAGCGGGAGGTTACCTACAATGAGCAGTTCTTC. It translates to CSAPQREVTYNEQFF.